The T cell receptor beta chain under discussion was sequenced for a study of vaccination and CD4 T cells after COVID-19. This sample's treatment: 10-day PBMC culture with coronavirus spike peptide pools or control peptides (ViraFEST assay). Details on this clonotype: The antigen is not known.

Unmatched junction bases numbered 3, after V lost 2 bases and J lost 3 bases. In germline, CDR1 is SGHAT, CDR2 FQNNGV. This CDR3 region has 15 residues. Sequencing of the DNA from cultured CD4+ T cells was carried out with the Oncomine TCR Beta short-read assay. Using its own MiXCR run on the PCR reads, TCRdb lists one record per CDR3 protein. The sample lists about 10,000 distinct CDR3 sequences; under 80% were seen once. The sequenced material came from CD4+ T cells from blood, cultured in vitro. This clonotype originated in a human donor who had recovered from COVID-19. The rearrangement joins TRBV11-2 to TRBJ2-5; 10 bases are a match to TRBD2. The CDR3 region is CASSLSGLAEETQYF. CDR3 nucleotides: TGTGCCAGCAGCTTATCAGGACTAGCGGAAGAGACCCAGTACTTC.